This TCR beta chain was recorded in a study of blood T cells in healthy people across ages. PCR was performed a second time for 7 to 11 cycles using a sample-barcoded 5' primer and a J-beta primer mix. One entry per CDR3 protein results from TCRdb running MiXCR on the 5' RACE reads. The sample holds 1.5 million to 2 million distinct CDR3 sequences, 49% seen once. Trimming removed 0 bases from V and 3 bases from J, with 15 bases in between. The germline gives CDR1 LGHNA, CDR2 YSLEER. The CDR3 has 16 residues. The TCR sequence derives from a woman aged 40 to 50 in good health. Source material: blood. The J gene is TRBJ2-7, the V gene TRBV4-3; D tentatively reads TRBD1 or TRBD2 (6 bases each). The CDR3: CASSQDTIRGGYEQYF. As DNA, the CDR3 is TGCGCCAGCAGCCAAGATACGATCAGGGGAGGCTACGAGCAGTACTTC.